This T cell receptor beta chain was recovered during a study of shared T cell receptors in the human thymus. Data came from immunoSEQ multiplex PCR; TCRdb stores just in-frame clones and leaves some out. The sample carries 700,000 to 750,000 clones, approximately 85% recorded once. Per the germline V gene, CDR1 is LGHNT and CDR2 is FRNRAP. J gave up 7 bases and V 1 base, and 9 bases lay outside the gene matches. CDR3 length: 16 amino acids. These records were also assigned to another study, of human thymus T cells.

Input material: thymocytes. The chain links TRBV12-5 to TRBJ2-1; TRBD1 matches at 8 bases. The receptor comes from a girl under three years old with a congenital heart defect. The CDR3 region has the DNA TGTGCTAGTGGTTTGGCGGAGGACAGGGCGGGGAATGAGCAGTTCTTC. The encoded protein is CASGLAEDRAGNEQFF.